Sequencing of this T cell receptor (beta chain) was carried out in a study of shared clonotypes between healthy human individuals. Each sorted subset replicate got 200 ng genomic DNA, roughly 30,000 genomes. As handled by the study authors: Without quality scores, immunoSEQ junctional reads could not be filtered like full-length reads. Libraries were prepared by immunoSEQ multiplex PCR; TCRdb keeps only in-frame clonotypes and omits some of them. That table furnishes V, J and clone size, whereas the DNA furnished D and trimming. The sample lists some 1 million clones, around four fifths seen once, with approximately 1.5% in the top ten. Germline CDR1 SGHNT, CDR2 YYREEE (reference sequence). This CDR3 is 14 amino acids long. Deletions cut 6 bases from V and 6 bases from J, with 15 bases between.

The clonotype was recovered from a man aged 18 to 35 in good health. The V call is TRBV5-4, the J call TRBJ2-2; unclear D gene. Sequencing input: memory CD4+ T cells sorted from blood. As to subset: CD45RA-negative fraction. CDR3 bases: TGTGCCAGCACCGATCCGTCGCGACCCGGGGAGCTGTTTTTT. Translation gives CASTDPSRPGELFF.